This is a list of T cell receptor beta chains from one sample in a study of blood T cells in healthy people across ages. TCRdb analysed the 5' RACE reads with MiXCR anew, one entry per CDR3 protein. The data hold approximately 940,000 distinct CDR3 sequences, with around 46% observed a single time. The sequencing input was blood. These receptor sequences come from a man aged 25-45 years in good health. Each CDR3 is given with its conserved first and last residue. Fields, in order: J gene, V gene, D gene, clone size, CDR3 protein, CDR3 DNA. The D gene is left open where the match is weak. A clone size is listed for some rows: how often the clone was seen (once, few, many), or a class if it is expanded.

j_gene: TRBJ2-3
v_gene: TRBV7-2
d_gene: -
abundance: many
CDR3aa: CASSSFTDTQYF
CDR3nt: TGTGCCAGCAGCTCATTTACAGATACGCAGTATTTT

j_gene: TRBJ2-1
v_gene: TRBV5-6
d_gene: -
abundance: -
CDR3aa: CASSLGGAYEQFF
CDR3nt: TGTGCCAGCAGCTTGGGGGGAGCCTATGAGCAGTTCTTC

j_gene: TRBJ2-7
v_gene: TRBV7-7
d_gene: -
abundance: -
CDR3aa: CASSPTLAGEQYF
CDR3nt: TGTGCTAGCAGCCCTACACTAGCCGGCGAGCAGTACTTC

j_gene: TRBJ2-5
v_gene: TRBV12-3/TRBV12-4
d_gene: -
abundance: -
CDR3aa: CASRIHGETQYF
CDR3nt: TGTGCCAGCAGGATACATGGAGAGACCCAGTACTTC

j_gene: TRBJ2-7
v_gene: TRBV4-2
d_gene: TRBD2
abundance: -
CDR3aa: CASSQDGTAGGYEQYF
CDR3nt: TGTGCCAGCAGCCAAGATGGTACAGCGGGGGGCTACGAGCAGTACTTC

j_gene: TRBJ2-4
v_gene: TRBV5-1
d_gene: -
abundance: -
CDR3aa: CASTPTLVKNIQYF
CDR3nt: TGCGCCAGCACCCCGACCCTAGTCAAAAACATTCAGTACTTC

j_gene: TRBJ2-6
v_gene: TRBV7-9
d_gene: -
abundance: once
CDR3aa: CASLVSGANVLTF
CDR3nt: TGTGCCAGCTTAGTCTCTGGGGCCAACGTCCTGACTTTC

j_gene: TRBJ2-6
v_gene: TRBV29-1
d_gene: -
abundance: once
CDR3aa: CSVDPPGAYSNVLTF
CDR3nt: TGCAGCGTTGATCCCCCGGGGGCCTACTCCAACGTCCTGACTTTC

j_gene: TRBJ2-3
v_gene: TRBV5-1
d_gene: -
abundance: -
CDR3aa: CASSLEMTQYF
CDR3nt: TGCGCCAGCAGCTTGGAAATGACGCAGTATTTT

j_gene: TRBJ2-3
v_gene: TRBV30
d_gene: -
abundance: -
CDR3aa: CAWSITSRNTDTQYF
CDR3nt: TGTGCCTGGAGTATCACCAGTCGAAACACAGATACGCAGTATTTT

j_gene: TRBJ1-5
v_gene: TRBV12-3/TRBV12-4
d_gene: -
abundance: -
CDR3aa: CASSSTVQPQHF
CDR3nt: TGTGCCAGCAGCTCGACAGTACAGCCCCAGCATTTT

j_gene: TRBJ1-2
v_gene: TRBV7-9
d_gene: TRBD1
abundance: -
CDR3aa: CASSLPGGRYGYTF
CDR3nt: TGTGCCAGCAGCTTACCAGGGGGCCGCTATGGCTACACCTTC

j_gene: TRBJ2-4
v_gene: TRBV20-1
d_gene: TRBD2
abundance: -
CDR3aa: CSARGSLADPLAKNIQYF
CDR3nt: TGCAGTGCTAGAGGTTCCCTAGCGGACCCGTTAGCCAAAAACATTCAGTACTTC

j_gene: TRBJ2-7
v_gene: TRBV11-3
d_gene: -
abundance: -
CDR3aa: CASGKGGKQGNEQYF
CDR3nt: TGTGCCAGCGGCAAGGGGGGAAAGCAAGGCAATGAGCAGTACTTC

j_gene: TRBJ2-7
v_gene: TRBV29-1
d_gene: -
abundance: few
CDR3aa: CSVLTGSHYEQYF
CDR3nt: TGCAGCGTTCTCACCGGGTCCCACTACGAGCAGTACTTC

j_gene: TRBJ2-1
v_gene: TRBV6-5
d_gene: TRBD2
abundance: -
CDR3aa: CASSPARVAGGQFF
CDR3nt: TGTGCCAGCAGTCCCGCCCGGGTAGCGGGAGGGCAGTTCTTC

j_gene: TRBJ2-3
v_gene: TRBV3-1
d_gene: TRBD2
abundance: -
CDR3aa: CASSHDGLGTDTQYF
CDR3nt: TGTGCCAGCAGCCATGATGGACTAGGCACAGATACGCAGTATTTT

j_gene: TRBJ2-7
v_gene: TRBV12-3/TRBV12-4
d_gene: -
abundance: few
CDR3aa: CASSSDRISYEQYF
CDR3nt: TGTGCCAGCAGTTCCGACAGGATCTCCTACGAGCAGTACTTC

j_gene: TRBJ2-1
v_gene: TRBV19
d_gene: TRBD2
abundance: once
CDR3aa: CASSIIPRGSSYNEQFF
CDR3nt: TGTGCCAGTAGTATAATTCCGCGGGGGAGCTCCTACAATGAGCAGTTCTTC

j_gene: TRBJ1-1
v_gene: TRBV3-1
d_gene: -
abundance: -
CDR3aa: CASSPGGPISGTEAFF
CDR3nt: TGTGCCAGCAGCCCTGGGGGACCTATATCGGGAACTGAAGCTTTCTTT

j_gene: TRBJ1-2
v_gene: TRBV3-1
d_gene: -
abundance: -
CDR3aa: CASRPRATHGYTF
CDR3nt: TGTGCCAGCAGACCCAGGGCGACTCATGGCTACACCTTC

j_gene: TRBJ2-7
v_gene: TRBV20-1
d_gene: -
abundance: -
CDR3aa: CSARTTGRSYEQYF
CDR3nt: TGCAGTGCTAGAACTACAGGGAGGTCCTACGAGCAGTACTTC

j_gene: TRBJ2-7
v_gene: TRBV10-3
d_gene: -
abundance: few
CDR3aa: CAISEFPGGVSSYEQYF
CDR3nt: TGTGCCATCAGTGAGTTCCCTGGGGGCGTCAGCTCCTACGAGCAGTACTTC

j_gene: TRBJ2-3
v_gene: TRBV12-3/TRBV12-4
d_gene: -
abundance: few
CDR3aa: CASSLALNTYF
CDR3nt: TGTGCCAGCAGTTTAGCGCTAAATACGTATTTT

j_gene: TRBJ1-1
v_gene: TRBV6-2/TRBV6-3
d_gene: -
abundance: -
CDR3aa: CASRRTPGRGAAINTEAFF
CDR3nt: TGTGCCAGCAGAAGAACCCCAGGTAGGGGGGCTGCAATAAACACTGAAGCTTTCTTT

j_gene: TRBJ2-7
v_gene: TRBV25-1
d_gene: -
abundance: -
CDR3aa: CASTKTGAYEQYF
CDR3nt: TGTGCCAGCACTAAGACCGGGGCCTACGAGCAGTACTTC

j_gene: TRBJ1-6
v_gene: TRBV20-1
d_gene: TRBD1
abundance: -
CDR3aa: CSARDPGRGLSPPHF
CDR3nt: TGCAGTGCTAGAGATCCTGGCAGGGGGCTTTCACCCCCCCACTTT

j_gene: TRBJ2-7
v_gene: TRBV11-3
d_gene: -
abundance: -
CDR3aa: CASSLGVIGAYEQYF
CDR3nt: TGTGCCAGCAGCCTGGGGGTCATCGGGGCCTACGAGCAGTACTTC

j_gene: TRBJ2-1
v_gene: TRBV24-1
d_gene: -
abundance: once
CDR3aa: CATSDFSAGIHEQFF
CDR3nt: TGTGCCACCAGTGATTTTAGCGCGGGGATCCATGAGCAGTTCTTC

j_gene: TRBJ1-4
v_gene: TRBV3-1
d_gene: -
abundance: -
CDR3aa: CASSPGGITANEKLFF
CDR3nt: TGTGCCAGCAGCCCTGGCGGCATAACCGCAAATGAAAAACTGTTTTTT

j_gene: TRBJ2-7
v_gene: TRBV7-2
d_gene: -
abundance: -
CDR3aa: CASSSVGFEKYF
CDR3nt: TGTGCCAGCAGCTCAGTTGGGTTCGAGAAGTACTTC